These 5 T cell receptor beta chains share one sample of origin, sequenced in a study of tumour-infiltrating T cells in Burkitt lymphoma. Produced via immunoSEQ multiplex PCR; TCRdb's table is partial and in-frame only. Among thousands of clones listed, 11% to 15% were seen once. Sequencing was carried out using tumor tissue. The receptors stem from a human donor with Burkitt lymphoma.

This clone has only a few counts. The chain recombines TRBV6-6 with TRBJ1-2, with no clear D. The CDR3 sequence is 9 residues long. Trimming cost V 5 bases and J 8 bases, with 3 bases left between them. CDR1 and CDR2 from the germline V gene are MNHNY and SVGAGI (reference sequence). CDR3 nucleotide sequence: TGTGCCAGCAGTGAGGGCTACACCTTC. Amino acids: CASSEGYTF.

This clone was found a few times. An end of the junction differs from the germline gene, which may be a read error. CDR3 nucleotide sequence: TGTGCCAGCACCGTCGGGATGGACGGGAAGCTGTTTTTT. Amino acids: CASTVGMDGKLFF. This chain links TRBV9 with TRBJ2-2; D might be TRBD2 (5 bases). The germline CDR1 and CDR2 sequences are SGDLS and YYNGEE. The CDR3 consists of 13 residues.

The chain is built from TRBV19 and TRBJ1-3, with unresolved D. Per the germline V gene, CDR1 is LNHDA and CDR2 is SQIVND (reference sequence). There are 14 residues in the CDR3. Deletions cut 3 bases from V and 0 bases from J, with 6 bases between. CDR3 coding DNA: TGTGCCAGTAGTATGCCAAGCTCTGGAAACACCATATATTTT. It is translated as CASSMPSSGNTIYF.

This chain links TRBV14 with TRBJ1-1, with TRBD1 as a possible D gene (5 bases). V lost 4 bases, J lost 3 bases, and 9 bases lay in between. Germline V lookup: CDR1 SGHDN, CDR2 FVKESK. The CDR3 is 13 amino acids. The CDR3 protein is CASSLAGYTEAFF. DNA of the CDR3: TGTGCCAGCAGCCTAGCAGGGTACACTGAAGCTTTCTTT. Together with reference TRBV14 and TRBJ1-1, the CDR3 gives the full variable domain: EAGVTQFPSHSVIEKGQTVTLRCDPISGHDNLYWYRRVMGKEIKFLLHFVKESKQDESGMPNNRFLAERTGGTYSTLKVQPAELEDSGVYFCASSLAGYTEAFFGQGTRLTVV.

This chain uses TRBV21-1 with TRBJ2-7; the table's D call of TRBD2 was not tested on the DNA. TRBV21-1 represents a pseudogene. The length of the CDR3 is 16 residues. CDR3 sequence (DNA): TGTGCCAGCAGCAAAGTTGGGGCTAGCGGCCCGAGGAAGCAGTACTTC. Translation: CASSKVGASGPRKQYF.